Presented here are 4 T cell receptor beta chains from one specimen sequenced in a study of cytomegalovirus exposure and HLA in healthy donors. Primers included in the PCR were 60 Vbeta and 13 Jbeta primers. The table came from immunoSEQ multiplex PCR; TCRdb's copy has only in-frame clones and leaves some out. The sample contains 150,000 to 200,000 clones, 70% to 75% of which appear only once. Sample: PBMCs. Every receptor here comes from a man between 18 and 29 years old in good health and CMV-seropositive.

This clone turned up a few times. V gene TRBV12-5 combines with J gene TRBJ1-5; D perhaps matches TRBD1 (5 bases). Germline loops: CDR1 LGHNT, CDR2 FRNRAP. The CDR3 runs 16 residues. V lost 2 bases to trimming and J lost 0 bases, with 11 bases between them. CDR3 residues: CASGLLRQNSNQPQHF. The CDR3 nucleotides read TGTGCTAGTGGTTTGCTAAGACAGAATAGCAATCAGCCCCAGCATTTT.

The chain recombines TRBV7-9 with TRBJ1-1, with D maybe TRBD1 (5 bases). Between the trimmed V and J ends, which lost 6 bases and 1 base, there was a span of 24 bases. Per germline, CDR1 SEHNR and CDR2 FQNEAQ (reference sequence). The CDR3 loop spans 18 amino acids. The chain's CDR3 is CASRSRGDLNNRNTEAFF. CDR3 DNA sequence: TGTGCCAGCAGGTCTCGGGGGGACCTAAACAACCGGAACACTGAAGCTTTCTTT.

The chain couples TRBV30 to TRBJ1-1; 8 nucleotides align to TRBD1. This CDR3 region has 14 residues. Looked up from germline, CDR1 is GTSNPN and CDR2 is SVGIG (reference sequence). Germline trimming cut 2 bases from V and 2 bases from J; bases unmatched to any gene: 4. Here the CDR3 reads CAWSKGQGNTEAFF. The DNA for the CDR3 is TGTGCCTGGAGTAAAGGACAGGGAAACACTGAAGCTTTCTTT.

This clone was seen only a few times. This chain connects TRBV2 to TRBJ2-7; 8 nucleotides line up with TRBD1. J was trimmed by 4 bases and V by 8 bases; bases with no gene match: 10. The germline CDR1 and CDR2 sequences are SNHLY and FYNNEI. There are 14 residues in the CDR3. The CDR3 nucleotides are TGTGCCAGCTCCATAGGACAGGGTCCATACGAGCAGTACGTC. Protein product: CASSIGQGPYEQYV.